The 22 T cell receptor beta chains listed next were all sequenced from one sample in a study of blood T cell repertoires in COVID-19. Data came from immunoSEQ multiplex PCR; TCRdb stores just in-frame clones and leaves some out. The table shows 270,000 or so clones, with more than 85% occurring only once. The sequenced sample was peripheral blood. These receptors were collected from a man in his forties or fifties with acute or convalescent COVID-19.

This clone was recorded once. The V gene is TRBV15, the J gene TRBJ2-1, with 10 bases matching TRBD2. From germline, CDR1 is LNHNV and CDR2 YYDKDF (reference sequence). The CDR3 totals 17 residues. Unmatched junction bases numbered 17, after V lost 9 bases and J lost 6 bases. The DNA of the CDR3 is TGTGCCACTCAGAGACTAGCGGGCCTCTTTGGGGTCAATGAGCAGTTCTTC. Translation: CATQRLAGLFGVNEQFF.

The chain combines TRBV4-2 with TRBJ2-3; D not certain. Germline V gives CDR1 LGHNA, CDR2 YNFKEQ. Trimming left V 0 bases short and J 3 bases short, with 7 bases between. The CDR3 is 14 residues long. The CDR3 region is CASSQDYRTDTQYF. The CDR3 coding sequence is TGTGCCAGCAGCCAAGATTACAGAACAGATACGCAGTATTTT.

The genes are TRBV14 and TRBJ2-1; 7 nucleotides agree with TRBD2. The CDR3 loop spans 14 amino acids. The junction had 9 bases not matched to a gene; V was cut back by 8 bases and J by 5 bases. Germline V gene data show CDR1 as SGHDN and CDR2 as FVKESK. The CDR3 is CASSSLAGDNEQFF. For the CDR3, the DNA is TGTGCCAGCTCCTCCCTCGCGGGGGACAATGAGCAGTTCTTC. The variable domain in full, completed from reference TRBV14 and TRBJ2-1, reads EAGVTQFPSHSVIEKGQTVTLRCDPISGHDNLYWYRRVMGKEIKFLLHFVKESKQDESGMPNNRFLAERTGGTYSTLKVQPAELEDSGVYFCASSSLAGDNEQFFGPGTRLTVL.

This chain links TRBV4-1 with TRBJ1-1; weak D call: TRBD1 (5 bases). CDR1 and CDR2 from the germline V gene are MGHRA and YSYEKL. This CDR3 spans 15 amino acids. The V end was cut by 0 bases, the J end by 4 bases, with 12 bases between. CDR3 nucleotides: TGCGCCAGCAGCCAAGATGTCCAGGGTATCACTGAAGCTTTCTTT. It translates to CASSQDVQGITEAFF.

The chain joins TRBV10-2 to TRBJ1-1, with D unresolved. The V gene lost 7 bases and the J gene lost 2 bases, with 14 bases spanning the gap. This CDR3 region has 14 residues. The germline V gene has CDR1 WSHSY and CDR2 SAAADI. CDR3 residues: CASKRGNGNTEAFF. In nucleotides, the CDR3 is TGCGCCAGCAAAAGAGGTAATGGTAACACTGAAGCTTTCTTT.

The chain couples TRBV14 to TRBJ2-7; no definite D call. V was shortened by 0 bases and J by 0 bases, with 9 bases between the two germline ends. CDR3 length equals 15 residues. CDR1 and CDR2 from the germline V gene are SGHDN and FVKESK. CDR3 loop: CASSQDVRYSYEQYF. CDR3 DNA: TGTGCCAGCAGCCAAGATGTCAGGTACTCCTACGAGCAGTACTTC.

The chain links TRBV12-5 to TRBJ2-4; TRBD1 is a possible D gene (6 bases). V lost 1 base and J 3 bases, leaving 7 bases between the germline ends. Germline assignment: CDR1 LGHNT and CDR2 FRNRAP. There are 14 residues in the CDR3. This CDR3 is CASGLAGDKNIQYF. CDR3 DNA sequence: TGTGCTAGTGGTTTGGCAGGGGACAAAAACATTCAGTACTTC.

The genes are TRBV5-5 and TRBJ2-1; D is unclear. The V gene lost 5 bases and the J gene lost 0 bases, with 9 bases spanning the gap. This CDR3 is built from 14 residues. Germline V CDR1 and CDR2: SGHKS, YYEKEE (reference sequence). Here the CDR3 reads CASSQSSSYNEQFF. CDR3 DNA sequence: TGTGCCAGCAGTCAAAGTAGCTCCTACAATGAGCAGTTCTTC. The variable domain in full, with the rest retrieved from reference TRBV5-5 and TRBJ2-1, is DAGVTQSPTHLIKTRGQQVTLRCSPISGHKSVSWYQQVLGQGPQFIFQYYEKEERGRGNFPDRFSARQFPNYSSELNVNALLLGDSALYLCASSQSSSYNEQFFGPGTRLTVL.

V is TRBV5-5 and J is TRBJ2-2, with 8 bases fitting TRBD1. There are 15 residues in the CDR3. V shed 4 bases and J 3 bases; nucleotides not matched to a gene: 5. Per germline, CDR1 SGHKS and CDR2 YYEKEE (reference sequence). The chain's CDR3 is CASSAGTGYTGELFF. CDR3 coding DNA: TGTGCCAGCAGCGCCGGGACAGGATACACCGGGGAGCTGTTTTTT.

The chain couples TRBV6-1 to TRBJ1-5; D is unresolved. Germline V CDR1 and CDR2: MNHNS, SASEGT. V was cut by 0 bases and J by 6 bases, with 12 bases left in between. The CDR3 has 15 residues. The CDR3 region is CASSEAGRETQPQHF. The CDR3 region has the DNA TGTGCCAGCAGTGAAGCAGGGAGGGAAACTCAGCCCCAGCATTTT.

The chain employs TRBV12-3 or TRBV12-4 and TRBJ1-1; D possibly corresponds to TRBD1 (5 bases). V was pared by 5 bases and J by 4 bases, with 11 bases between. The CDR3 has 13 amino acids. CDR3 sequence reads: CASSAREGTEAFF. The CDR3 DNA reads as TGTGCCAGCAGTGCCAGGGAGGGCACTGAAGCTTTCTTT.

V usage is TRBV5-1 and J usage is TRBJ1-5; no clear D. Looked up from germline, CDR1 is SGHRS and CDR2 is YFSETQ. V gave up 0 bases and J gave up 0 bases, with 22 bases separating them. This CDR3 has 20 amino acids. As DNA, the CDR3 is TGCGCCAGCAGCTTGGGGGTCGAATGGGAGGGAGAAAGTAGCAATCAGCCCCAGCATTTT. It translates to CASSLGVEWEGESSNQPQHF.

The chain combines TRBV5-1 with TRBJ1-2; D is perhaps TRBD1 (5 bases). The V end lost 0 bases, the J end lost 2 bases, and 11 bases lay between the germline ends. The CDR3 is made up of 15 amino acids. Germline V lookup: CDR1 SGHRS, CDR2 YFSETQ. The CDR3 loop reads CASSLDRRVNYGYTF. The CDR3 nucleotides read TGCGCCAGCAGCTTGGACAGGCGAGTAAACTATGGCTACACCTTC.

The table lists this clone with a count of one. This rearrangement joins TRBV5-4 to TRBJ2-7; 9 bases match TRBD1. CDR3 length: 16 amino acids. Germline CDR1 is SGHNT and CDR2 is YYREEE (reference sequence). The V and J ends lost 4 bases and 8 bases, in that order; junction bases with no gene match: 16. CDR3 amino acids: CASSPLGGQGGLKQYF. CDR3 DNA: TGTGCCAGCAGCCCCTTAGGGGGACAGGGTGGGTTGAAGCAGTACTTC.

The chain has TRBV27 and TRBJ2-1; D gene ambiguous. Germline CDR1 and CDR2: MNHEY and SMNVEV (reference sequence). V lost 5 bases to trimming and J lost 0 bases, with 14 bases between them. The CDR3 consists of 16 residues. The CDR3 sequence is CASSAQTLNSYNEQFF. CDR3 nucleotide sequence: TGTGCCAGCAGTGCTCAAACCCTAAACTCCTACAATGAGCAGTTCTTC.

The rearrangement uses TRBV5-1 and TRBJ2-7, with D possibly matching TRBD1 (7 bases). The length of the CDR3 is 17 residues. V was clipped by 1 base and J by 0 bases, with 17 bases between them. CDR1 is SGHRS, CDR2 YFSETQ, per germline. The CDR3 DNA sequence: TGCGCCAGCAGCTTGCCAGGGGGGTCGGTCTACTCCTACGAGCAGTACTTC. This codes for CASSLPGGSVYSYEQYF. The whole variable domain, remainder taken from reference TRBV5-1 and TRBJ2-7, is KAGVTQTPRYLIKTRGQQVTLSCSPISGHRSVSWYQQTPGQGLQFLFEYFSETQRNKGNFPGRFSGRQFSNSRSEMNVSTLELGDSALYLCASSLPGGSVYSYEQYFGPGTRLTVT.

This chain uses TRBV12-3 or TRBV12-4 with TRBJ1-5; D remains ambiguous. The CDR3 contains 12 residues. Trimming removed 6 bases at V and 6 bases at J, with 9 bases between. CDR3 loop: CASREGRQPQHF. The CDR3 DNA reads TGTGCCAGCAGGGAGGGTCGTCAGCCCCAGCATTTT.

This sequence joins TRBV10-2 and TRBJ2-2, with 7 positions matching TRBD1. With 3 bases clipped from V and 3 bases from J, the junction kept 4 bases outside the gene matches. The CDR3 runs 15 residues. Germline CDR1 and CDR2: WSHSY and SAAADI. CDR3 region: CASSDGQVYTGELFF. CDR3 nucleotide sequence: TGCGCCAGCAGTGATGGACAGGTCTACACCGGGGAGCTGTTTTTT.

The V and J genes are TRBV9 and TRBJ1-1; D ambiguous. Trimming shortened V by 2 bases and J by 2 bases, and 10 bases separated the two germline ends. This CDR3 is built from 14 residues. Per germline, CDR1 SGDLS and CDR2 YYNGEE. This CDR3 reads CASSVIDTNTEAFF. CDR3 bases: TGTGCCAGCAGCGTGATAGACACCAACACTGAAGCTTTCTTT.

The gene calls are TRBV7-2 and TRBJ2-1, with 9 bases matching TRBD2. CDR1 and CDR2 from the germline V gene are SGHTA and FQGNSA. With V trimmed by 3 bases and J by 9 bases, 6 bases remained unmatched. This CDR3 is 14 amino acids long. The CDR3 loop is CASSFLAGSTEQFF. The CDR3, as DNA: TGTGCCAGCAGCTTCCTAGCGGGGTCTACTGAGCAGTTCTTC.

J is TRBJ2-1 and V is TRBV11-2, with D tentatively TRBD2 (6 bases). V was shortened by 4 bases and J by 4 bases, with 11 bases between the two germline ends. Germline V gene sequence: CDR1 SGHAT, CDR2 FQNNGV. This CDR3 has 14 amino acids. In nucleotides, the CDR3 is TGTGCCAGCAGCTGGGGACTGTCGTACAATGAGCAGTTCTTC. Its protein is CASSWGLSYNEQFF.

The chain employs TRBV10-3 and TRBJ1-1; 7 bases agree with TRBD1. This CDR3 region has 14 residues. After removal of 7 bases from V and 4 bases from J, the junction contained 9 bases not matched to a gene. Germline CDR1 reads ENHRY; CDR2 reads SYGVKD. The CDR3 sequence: CAITTGSSSTEAFF. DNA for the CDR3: TGTGCCATCACGACAGGGTCCAGCAGCACTGAAGCTTTCTTT.